The T cell receptor (beta chain) described here comes from a study of T cells in Graves' hyperthyroidism and ophthalmopathy. Germline V gives CDR1 MDHEN, CDR2 SYDVKM. V was cut by 7 bases and J by 0 bases, with 12 bases left in between. This CDR3 is built from 14 residues. Using RNA transcripts as the source, TCR beta CDR3 regions were amplified. HTBI primers were used for first-round RT-PCR of the TCR CDR3. A single record per CDR3 protein comes from TCRdb applying MiXCR to the multiplex PCR reads. The sample consists of approximately 330,000 distinct CDR3 sequences, around 20% of them appearing once. This clonotype has at least ten counts.

The chain is built from TRBV28 and TRBJ1-2, with D possibly being TRBD1 (5 bases). Sequencing used blood. This TCR derives from a woman in her fifties or sixties with Graves' hyperthyroidism. The CDR3 DNA reads TGTGCCAGCACCCCGGGGGGGGCTAACTATGGCTACACCTTC. It encodes CASTPGGANYGYTF.